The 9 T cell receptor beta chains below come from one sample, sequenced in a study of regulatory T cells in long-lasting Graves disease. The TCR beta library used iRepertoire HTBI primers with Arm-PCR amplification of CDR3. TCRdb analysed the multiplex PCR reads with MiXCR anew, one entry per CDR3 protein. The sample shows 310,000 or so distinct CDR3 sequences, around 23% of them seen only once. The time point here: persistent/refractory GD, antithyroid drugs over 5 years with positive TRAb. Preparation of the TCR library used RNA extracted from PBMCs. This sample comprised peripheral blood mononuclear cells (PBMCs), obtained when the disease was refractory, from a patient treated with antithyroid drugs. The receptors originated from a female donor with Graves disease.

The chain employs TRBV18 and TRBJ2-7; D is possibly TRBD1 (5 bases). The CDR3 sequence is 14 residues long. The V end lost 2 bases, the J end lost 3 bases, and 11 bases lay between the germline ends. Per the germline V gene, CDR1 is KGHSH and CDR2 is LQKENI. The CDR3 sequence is CASSPESTGYEQYF. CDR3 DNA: TGTGCCAGCTCACCAGAAAGTACAGGCTACGAGCAGTACTTC.

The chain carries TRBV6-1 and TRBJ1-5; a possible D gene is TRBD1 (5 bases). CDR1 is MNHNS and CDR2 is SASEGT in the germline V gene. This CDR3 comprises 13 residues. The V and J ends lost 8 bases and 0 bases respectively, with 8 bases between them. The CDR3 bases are TGTGCCAGCGGGGCAGATAGCAATCAGCCCCAGCATTTT. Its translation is CASGADSNQPQHF.

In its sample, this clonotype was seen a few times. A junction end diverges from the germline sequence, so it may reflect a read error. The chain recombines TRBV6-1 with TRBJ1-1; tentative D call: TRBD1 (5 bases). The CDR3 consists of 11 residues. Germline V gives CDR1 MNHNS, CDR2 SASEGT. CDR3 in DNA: TGTGCCAGCAGTAGGGGAACTGAAGCTCTCTTT. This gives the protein CASSRGTEALF.

CDR3 residues: CAIRAGTEQETQYF. The CDR3 DNA sequence: TGTGCCATCAGGGCCGGGACAGAACAAGAGACCCAGTACTTC. This chain links TRBV10-3 with TRBJ2-5; 7 nucleotides match TRBD1. The CDR3 is 14 amino acids. V shed 6 bases, J shed 2 bases, and the junction held 6 bases outside the gene matches. Germline V gene lookup returns CDR1 ENHRY and CDR2 SYGVKD.

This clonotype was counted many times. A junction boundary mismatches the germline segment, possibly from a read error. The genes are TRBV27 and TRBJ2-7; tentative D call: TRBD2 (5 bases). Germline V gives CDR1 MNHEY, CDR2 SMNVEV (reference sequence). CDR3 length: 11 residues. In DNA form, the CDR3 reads TGTGCCAGCGGAGCCGGGGTCGGTATGAGCTTC. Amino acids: CASGAGVGMSF.

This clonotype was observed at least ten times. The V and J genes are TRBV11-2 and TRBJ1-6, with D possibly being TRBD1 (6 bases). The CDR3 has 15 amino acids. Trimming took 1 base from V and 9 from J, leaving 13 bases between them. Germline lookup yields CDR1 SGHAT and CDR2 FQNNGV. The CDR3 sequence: CASSLALGHFSPLHF. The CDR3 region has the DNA TGTGCCAGCAGCTTAGCCCTGGGACACTTTTCACCCCTCCACTTT.

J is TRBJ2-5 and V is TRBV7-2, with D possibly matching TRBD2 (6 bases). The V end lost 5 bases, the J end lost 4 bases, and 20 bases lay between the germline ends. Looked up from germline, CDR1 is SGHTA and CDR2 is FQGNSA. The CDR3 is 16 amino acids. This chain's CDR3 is CASSPGTFPGGETQYF. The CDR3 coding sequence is TGTGCCAGCAGCCCCGGGACTTTCCCCGGGGGAGAGACCCAGTACTTC.

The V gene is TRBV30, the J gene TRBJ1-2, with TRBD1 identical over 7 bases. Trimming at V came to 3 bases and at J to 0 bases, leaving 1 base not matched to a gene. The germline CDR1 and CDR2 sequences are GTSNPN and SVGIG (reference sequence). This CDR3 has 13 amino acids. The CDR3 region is CAWRQGTNYGYTF. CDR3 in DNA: TGTGCCTGGAGACAGGGGACTAACTATGGCTACACCTTC.

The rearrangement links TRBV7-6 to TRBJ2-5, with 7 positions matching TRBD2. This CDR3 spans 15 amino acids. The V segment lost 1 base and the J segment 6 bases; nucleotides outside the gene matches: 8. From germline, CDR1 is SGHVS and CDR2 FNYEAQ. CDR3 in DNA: TGTGCCAGCAGCTTAGTGGGCGGGAGTTCAAAGACCCAGTACTTC. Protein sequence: CASSLVGGSSKTQYF.